This T cell receptor (beta chain) comes out of a study of cytomegalovirus exposure and HLA in healthy donors. PCR employed 60 Vbeta and 13 Jbeta primers. The assay was immunoSEQ multiplex PCR, and TCRdb's table has in-frame clones only and misses some. The sample has fewer than 200,000 clones; around 75% are singletons. The sequence derives from a woman between 50 and 59 years old in good health and CMV-seropositive. The sequenced sample was PBMCs.

CDR3 amino acids: CASSSGGLGETQYF. The CDR3 nucleotides are TGTGCCAGCAGTTCGGGGGGATTGGGAGAGACCCAGTACTTC. The chain is built from TRBV6-5 and TRBJ2-5; TRBD2 agrees at 7 bases. With V trimmed by 4 bases and J by 4 bases, 6 bases remained unmatched. CDR1 and CDR2 (germline): MNHEY, SVGAGI. The CDR3 totals 14 residues.